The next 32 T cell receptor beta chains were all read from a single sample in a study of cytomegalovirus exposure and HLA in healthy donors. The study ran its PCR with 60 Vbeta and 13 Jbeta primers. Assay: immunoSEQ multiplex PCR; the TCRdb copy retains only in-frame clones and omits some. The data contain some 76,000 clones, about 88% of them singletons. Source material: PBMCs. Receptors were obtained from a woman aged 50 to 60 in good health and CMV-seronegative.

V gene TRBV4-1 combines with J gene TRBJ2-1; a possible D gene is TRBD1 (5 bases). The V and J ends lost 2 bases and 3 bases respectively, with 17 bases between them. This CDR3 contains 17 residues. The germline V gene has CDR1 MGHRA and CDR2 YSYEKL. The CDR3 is CASSQLGSGKYYNEQFF. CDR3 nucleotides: TGCGCCAGCAGCCAATTGGGGTCAGGGAAGTACTACAATGAGCAGTTCTTC.

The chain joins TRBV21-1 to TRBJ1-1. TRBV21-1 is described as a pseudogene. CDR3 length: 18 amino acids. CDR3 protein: CASSGTPGRGGMNTEAFF. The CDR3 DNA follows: TGTGCCAGCAGCGGAACCCCGGGAAGGGGAGGGATGAACACTGAAGCTTTCTTT.

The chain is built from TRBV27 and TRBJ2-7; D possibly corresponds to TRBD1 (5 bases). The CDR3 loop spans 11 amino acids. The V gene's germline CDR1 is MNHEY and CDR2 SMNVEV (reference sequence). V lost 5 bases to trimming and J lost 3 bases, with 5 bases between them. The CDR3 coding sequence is TGTGCCAGCAGTACAGGCTACGAGCAGTACTTC. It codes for CASSTGYEQYF.

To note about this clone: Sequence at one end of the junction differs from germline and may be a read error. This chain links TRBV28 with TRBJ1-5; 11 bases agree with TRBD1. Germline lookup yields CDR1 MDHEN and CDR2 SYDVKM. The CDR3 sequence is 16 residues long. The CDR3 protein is CAGRSTLDRGRQPQHF. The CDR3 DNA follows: TGTGCCGGCAGATCCACCCTGGACAGGGGGCGTCAGCCCCAGCATTTT.

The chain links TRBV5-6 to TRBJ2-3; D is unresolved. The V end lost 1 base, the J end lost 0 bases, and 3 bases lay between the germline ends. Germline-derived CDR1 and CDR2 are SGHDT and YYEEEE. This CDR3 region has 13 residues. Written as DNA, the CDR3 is TGTGCCAGCAGCTTGACAAGCACAGATACGCAGTATTTT. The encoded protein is CASSLTSTDTQYF. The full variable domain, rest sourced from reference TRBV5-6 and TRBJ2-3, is DAGVTQSPTHLIKTRGQQVTLRCSPKSGHDTVSWYQQALGQGPQFIFQYYEEEERQRGNFPDRFSGHQFPNYSSELNVNALLLGDSALYLCASSLTSTDTQYFGPGTRLTVL.

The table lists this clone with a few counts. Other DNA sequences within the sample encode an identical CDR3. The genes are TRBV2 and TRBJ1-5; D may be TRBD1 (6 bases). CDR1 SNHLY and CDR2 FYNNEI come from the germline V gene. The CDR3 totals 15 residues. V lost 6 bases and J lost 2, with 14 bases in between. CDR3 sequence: CASRAGAEGNQPQHF. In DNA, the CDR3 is TGTGCCAGCAGGGCAGGGGCCGAGGGCAATCAGCCCCAGCATTTT.

CDR3 coding DNA: TGCGCCAGCAAGTCGGACAATTCGAATTCACCCCTCCACTTT. This encodes CASKSDNSNSPLHF. The chain couples TRBV10-2 to TRBJ1-6; tentatively, D is TRBD1 (5 bases). Germline CDR1 WSHSY, CDR2 SAAADI. The CDR3 runs to 14 residues. Trimming pared 7 bases from V and 7 bases from J, leaving 14 bases between.

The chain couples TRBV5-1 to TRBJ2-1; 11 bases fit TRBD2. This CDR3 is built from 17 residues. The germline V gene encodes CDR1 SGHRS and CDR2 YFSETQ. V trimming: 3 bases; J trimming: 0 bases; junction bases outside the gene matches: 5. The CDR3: CASSSGLADLSYNEQFF. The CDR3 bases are TGCGCCAGCAGCTCGGGACTAGCGGATCTCTCCTACAATGAGCAGTTCTTC.

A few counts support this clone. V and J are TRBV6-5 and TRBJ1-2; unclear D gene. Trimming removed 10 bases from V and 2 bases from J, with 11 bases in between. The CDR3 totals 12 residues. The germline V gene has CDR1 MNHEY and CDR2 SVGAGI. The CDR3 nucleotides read TGTGCCAATCGGGGAGACAACTATGGCTACACCTTC. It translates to CANRGDNYGYTF.

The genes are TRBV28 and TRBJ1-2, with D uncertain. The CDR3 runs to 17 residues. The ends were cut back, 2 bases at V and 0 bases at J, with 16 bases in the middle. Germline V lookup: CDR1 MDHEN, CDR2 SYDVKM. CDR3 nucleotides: TGTGCCAGCAGTTTACCTCAAATCGAAATAGCTAACTATGGCTACACCTTC. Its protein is CASSLPQIEIANYGYTF.

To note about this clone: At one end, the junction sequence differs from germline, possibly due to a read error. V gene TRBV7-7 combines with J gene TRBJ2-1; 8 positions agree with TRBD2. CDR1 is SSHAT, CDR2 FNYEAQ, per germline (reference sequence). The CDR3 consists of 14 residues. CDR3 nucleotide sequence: TGTGCTAGCAGCCGAGCGGGAGTGTGGGATGAGCAGTTCTTC. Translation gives CASSRAGVWDEQFF.

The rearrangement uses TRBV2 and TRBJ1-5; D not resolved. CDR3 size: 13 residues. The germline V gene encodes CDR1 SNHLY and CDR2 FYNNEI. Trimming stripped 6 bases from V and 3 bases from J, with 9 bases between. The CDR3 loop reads CASSRGLNQPQHF. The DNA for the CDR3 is TGTGCCAGCAGCAGAGGCCTCAATCAGCCCCAGCATTTT.

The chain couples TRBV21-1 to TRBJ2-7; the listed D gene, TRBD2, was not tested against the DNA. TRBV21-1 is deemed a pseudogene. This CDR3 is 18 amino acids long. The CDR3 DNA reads TGTGCCAGCAGCAAAGGTACGGACTTTTGGAGGGTGTCGGGCGAGCAGTACTTC. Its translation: CASSKGTDFWRVSGEQYF.

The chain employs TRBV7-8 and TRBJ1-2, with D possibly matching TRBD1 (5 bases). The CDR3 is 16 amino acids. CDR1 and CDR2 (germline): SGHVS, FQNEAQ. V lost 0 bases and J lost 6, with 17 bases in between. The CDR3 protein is CASSLAAIGRVNGYTF. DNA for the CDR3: TGTGCCAGCAGCTTAGCGGCAATTGGCAGGGTAAATGGCTACACCTTC.

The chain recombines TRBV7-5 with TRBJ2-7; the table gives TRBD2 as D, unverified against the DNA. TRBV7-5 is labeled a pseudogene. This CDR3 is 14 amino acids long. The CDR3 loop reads CARSTSGRVYEQYF. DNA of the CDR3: TGTGCCAGAAGCACTAGCGGGAGAGTCTACGAGCAGTACTTC.

The CDR3 sequence is CASSLDPLGLAGRSTYEQYF. The CDR3 DNA sequence: TGTGCCAGCAGTTTAGATCCCCTCGGACTAGCGGGACGCTCTACCTACGAGCAGTACTTC. This chain joins TRBV28 and TRBJ2-7; 12 bases fit TRBD2. The trim removed 2 bases at V and 2 bases at J, leaving 16 bases unmatched. CDR3 length equals 20 residues. CDR1 MDHEN and CDR2 SYDVKM come from the germline V gene.

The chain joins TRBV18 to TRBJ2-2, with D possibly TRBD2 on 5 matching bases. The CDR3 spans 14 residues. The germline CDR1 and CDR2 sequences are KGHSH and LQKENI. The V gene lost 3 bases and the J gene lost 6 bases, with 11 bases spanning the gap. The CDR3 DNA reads TGTGCCAGCTCACCCCGGACTGACGCCGGGGAGCTGTTTTTT. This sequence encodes CASSPRTDAGELFF.

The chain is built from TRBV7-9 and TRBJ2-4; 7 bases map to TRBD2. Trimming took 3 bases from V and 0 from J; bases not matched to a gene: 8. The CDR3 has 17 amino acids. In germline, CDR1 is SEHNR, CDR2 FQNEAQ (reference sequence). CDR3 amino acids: CASSFVPSGLAKNIQYF. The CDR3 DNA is TGTGCCAGCAGCTTTGTTCCTAGCGGATTAGCCAAAAACATTCAGTACTTC.

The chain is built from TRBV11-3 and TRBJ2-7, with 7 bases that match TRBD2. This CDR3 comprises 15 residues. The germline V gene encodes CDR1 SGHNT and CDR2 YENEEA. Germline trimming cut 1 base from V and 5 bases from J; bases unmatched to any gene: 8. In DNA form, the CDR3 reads TGTGCCAGCAGCTTAGGAAGGCTAGCGGTCGACGAGCAGTACTTC. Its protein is CASSLGRLAVDEQYF.

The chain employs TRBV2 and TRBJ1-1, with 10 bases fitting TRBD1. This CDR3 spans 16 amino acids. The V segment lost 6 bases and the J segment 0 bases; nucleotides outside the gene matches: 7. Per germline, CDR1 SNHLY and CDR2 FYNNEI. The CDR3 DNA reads TGTGCCAGCAGGCCGACAGGGGGCGAGGTGAACACTGAAGCTTTCTTT. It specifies CASRPTGGEVNTEAFF.

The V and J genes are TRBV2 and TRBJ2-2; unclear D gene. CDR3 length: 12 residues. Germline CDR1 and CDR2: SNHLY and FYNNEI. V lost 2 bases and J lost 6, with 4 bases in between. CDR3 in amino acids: CASSETAGELFF. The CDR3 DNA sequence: TGTGCCAGCAGTGAAACTGCCGGGGAGCTGTTTTTT.

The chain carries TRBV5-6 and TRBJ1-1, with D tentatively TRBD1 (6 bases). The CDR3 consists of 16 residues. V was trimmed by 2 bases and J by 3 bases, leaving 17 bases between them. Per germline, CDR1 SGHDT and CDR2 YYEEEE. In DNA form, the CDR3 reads TGTGCCAGCAGCTTAGAGACGGCAGGGGACGACACTGAAGCTTTCTTT. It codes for CASSLETAGDDTEAFF. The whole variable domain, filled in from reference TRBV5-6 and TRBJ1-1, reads DAGVTQSPTHLIKTRGQQVTLRCSPKSGHDTVSWYQQALGQGPQFIFQYYEEEERQRGNFPDRFSGHQFPNYSSELNVNALLLGDSALYLCASSLETAGDDTEAFFGQGTRLTVV.

The CDR3 spells CASSLDRETDTQYF. The CDR3 coding sequence is TGTGCCAGCAGTTTGGACAGGGAGACAGATACGCAGTATTTT. J is TRBJ2-3 and V is TRBV28, with 8 bases matching TRBD1. This CDR3 is built from 14 residues. Trimming at V came to 3 bases and at J to 3 bases, leaving 2 bases not matched to a gene. Germline V lookup: CDR1 MDHEN, CDR2 SYDVKM. Full variable domain (outside the CDR3, taken from reference TRBV28 and TRBJ2-3): DVKVTQSSRYLVKRTGEKVFLECVQDMDHENMFWYRQDPGLGLRLIYFSYDVKMKEKGDIPEGYSVSREKKERFSLILESASTNQTSMYLCASSLDRETDTQYFGPGTRLTVL.

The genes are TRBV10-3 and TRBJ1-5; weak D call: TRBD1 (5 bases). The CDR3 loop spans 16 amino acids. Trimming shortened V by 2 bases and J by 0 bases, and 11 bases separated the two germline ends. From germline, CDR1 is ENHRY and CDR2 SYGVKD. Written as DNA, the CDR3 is TGTGCCATCAGTGAGGATAACAGGTATAGCAATCAGCCCCAGCATTTT. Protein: CAISEDNRYSNQPQHF.

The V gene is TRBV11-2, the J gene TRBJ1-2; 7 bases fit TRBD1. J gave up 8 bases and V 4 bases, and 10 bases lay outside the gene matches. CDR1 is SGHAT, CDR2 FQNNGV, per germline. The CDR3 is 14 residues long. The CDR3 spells CASSSPRQGGGYTF. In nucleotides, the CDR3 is TGTGCCAGCAGCTCCCCCCGACAGGGTGGAGGCTACACCTTC.

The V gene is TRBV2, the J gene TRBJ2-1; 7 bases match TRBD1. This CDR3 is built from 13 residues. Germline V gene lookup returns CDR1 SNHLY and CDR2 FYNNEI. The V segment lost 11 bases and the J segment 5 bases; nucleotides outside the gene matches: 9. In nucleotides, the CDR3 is TGTGCCTTAACAGGGGCTGGAAACAATGAGCAGTTCTTC. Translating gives CALTGAGNNEQFF.

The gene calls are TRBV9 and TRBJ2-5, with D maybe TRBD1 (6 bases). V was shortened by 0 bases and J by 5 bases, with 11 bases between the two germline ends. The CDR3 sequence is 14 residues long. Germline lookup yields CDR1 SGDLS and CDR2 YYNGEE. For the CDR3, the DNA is TGTGCCAGCAGCGTAGGTGCCCAGGGGGAGACCCAGTACTTC. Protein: CASSVGAQGETQYF.

Here the CDR3 DNA reads TGTGCCAGCCTCGGAGGGTTGGCAGATACGCAGTATTTT. It translates to CASLGGLADTQYF. V is TRBV6-1 and J is TRBJ2-3; tentative D call: TRBD2 (6 bases). The V end was cut by 8 bases, the J end by 4 bases, with 13 bases between. Germline V gives CDR1 MNHNS, CDR2 SASEGT. The CDR3 covers 13 residues.

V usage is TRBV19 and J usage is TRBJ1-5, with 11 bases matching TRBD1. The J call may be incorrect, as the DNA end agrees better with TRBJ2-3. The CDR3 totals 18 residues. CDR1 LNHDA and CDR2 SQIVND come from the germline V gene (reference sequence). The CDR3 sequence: CASSIRRGTGGVGQPQYF. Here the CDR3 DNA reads TGTGCCAGTAGTATCCGAAGGGGGACAGGGGGAGTGGGTCAGCCCCAGTATTTT.

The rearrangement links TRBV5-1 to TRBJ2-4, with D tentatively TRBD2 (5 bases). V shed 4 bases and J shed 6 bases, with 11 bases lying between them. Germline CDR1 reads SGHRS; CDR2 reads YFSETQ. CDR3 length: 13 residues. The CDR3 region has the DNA TGCGCCAGCAGCCCGGGGTCACCAAACATTCAGTACTTC. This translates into CASSPGSPNIQYF.

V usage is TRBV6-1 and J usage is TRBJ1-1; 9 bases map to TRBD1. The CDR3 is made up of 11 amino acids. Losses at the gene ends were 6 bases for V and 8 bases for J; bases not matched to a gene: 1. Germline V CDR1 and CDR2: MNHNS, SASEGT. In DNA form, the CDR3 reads TGTGCCAGCAGGGGACAGGGCGAAGCTTTCTTT. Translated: CASRGQGEAFF.

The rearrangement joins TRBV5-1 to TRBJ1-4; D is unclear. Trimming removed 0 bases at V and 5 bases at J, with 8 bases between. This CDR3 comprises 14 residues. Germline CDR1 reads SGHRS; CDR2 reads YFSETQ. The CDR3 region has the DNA TGCGCCAGCAGCTTGGAGCTGCCCAATGAAAAACTGTTTTTT. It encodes CASSLELPNEKLFF.